The T cell receptor (beta chain) described here comes from a study of blood T cell repertoires in COVID-19 (dated by TCRdb to the early 2020s). About the study as a whole: Collaborator samples came from the United States, Italy and Spain and covered acute and convalescent phases of COVID-19. The material from the prospective study consisted of cDNA or gDNA derived from T cells, B-cell-depleted T cells, or PBMCs. The dataset comprised deeply sampled blood TCRbeta repertoires from subjects exposed to, actively infected with, or recovered from COVID-19. The repertoires were released in a freely available public database meant as a resource for research on the immune response to SARS-CoV-2. Samples came from the ongoing ImmuneRACE study (first 160 participants) plus 1,254 subjects from 6 global collaborators. Sample metadata almost always included a de-identified subject ID, COVID-19 status, age in years and sex. Where available, HLA class I and class II types were taken from metadata supplied by the sample provider and were not determined by assay-based typing.

The immunoSEQ Assay, a bias-controlled multiplex PCR, was used to amplify TCRbeta CDR3 regions from genomic DNA. In the source study's methods: The number of nucleated cells in each sample was estimated from the amplification of reference gene primers within the assay. Sequence reads were collapsed and filtered to measure the absolute abundance of every unique TCRbeta CDR3 rearrangement. For each sample, productive Simpson clonality was calculated as the square root of Simpson's diversity index over productive rearrangements. Drawn from immuneACCESS, this table holds only the in-frame rearrangements with V and J called that TCRdb kept. Clones are partly lost; checked studies trace under half to an unresolved V gene and leave the rest unexplained. Clone size and V and J calls were adopted from that table, with D and trimming inferred from the DNA. The sample table holds roughly 300,000 clones, of which 70% to 90% were seen once. The leading ten clones occupy 7.2% of the sample.

The CDR3 covers 16 residues, taking in both the cysteine and the phenylalanine. The sequence is cut down to CDR3 DNA, 48 bases in frame from base 1. Between the V and J ends, shortened by 4 bases and 4 bases respectively, the junction contains 18 bases. CDR1 and CDR2, looked up from the germline V gene, are SGHRS and YFSETQ. In regard to this clone: Which antigen it targets is not known. Base qualities were left out, and no much larger clone turns up one base away.

Whole blood was collected in K2EDTA tubes by collaborating institutions according to the institutions' own protocols. For TCRbeta analysis, collaborator samples were shipped as frozen whole blood, as isolated PBMCs, or as DNA extracted from either sample type. What the authors observed across the whole study: How much clinical and demographic metadata was included differed by source and by participant, and the metadata was provided uncurated.

The rearrangement joined TRBV5-1 to TRBJ1-3; the best D guess is TRBD1, with 6 bases matching. The sequenced sample consisted of peripheral blood. This clonotype was obtained from a human donor in a cohort sampled during active COVID-19. Here is the DNA: TGCGCCAGCAGCCTAACTGGACAGTCTCAGGGAAACACCATATATTTT. Translated, it gives CASSLTGQSQGNTIYF.